The clone carrying this T cell receptor beta chain was seen many times. The record originates from a study of human T cells and chemical hapten exposure. Time point of the sample: patch test 3, about 24 weeks after DPC sensitization. Described treatment: therapeutic diphenylcyclopropenone sensitization with weekly scalp DPC. Trimming at V came to 3 bases and at J to 6 bases, leaving 1 base not matched to a gene. CDR1 and CDR2 from the germline V gene are SGHDN and FVKESK. The CDR3 has 15 residues. Via MiXCR, TCRdb re-called the RACE reads, giving one row per CDR3 protein. The sample yields about 92,000 distinct CDR3 sequences, 11% seen once.

Sequencing was performed on whole blood, taken in connection with sensitization to the hapten diphenylcyclopropenone (DPC). This TCR came from a woman aged 25-40 years with alopecia areata. Some clones in this sample may be carry-over from other donors' samples. The J gene is TRBJ1-6, the V gene TRBV14; TRBD1 aligns across 11 bases. This CDR3 reads CASSHGTGGNSPLHF. CDR3 coding DNA: TGTGCCAGCAGCCACGGGACAGGGGGTAATTCACCCCTCCACTTT.